One and the same sample provided the 25 T cell receptor beta chains below, sequenced in a study of cytomegalovirus exposure and HLA in healthy donors. Primers: 60 Vbeta forward and 13 Jbeta reverse. The assay was immunoSEQ multiplex PCR, and TCRdb's table has in-frame clones only and misses some. The table has 75,000 to 100,000 clones, about four fifths seen once. Source material: PBMCs. The receptors come from a female donor in good health and CMV-seropositive.

In its sample, this clone was seen once. The J gene is TRBJ2-7, the V gene TRBV14, with TRBD1 as a possible D gene (6 bases). The CDR3 sequence is 17 residues long. Looked up from germline, CDR1 is SGHDN and CDR2 is FVKESK. Trimming shortened V by 4 bases and J by 2 bases, and 21 bases separated the two germline ends. DNA for the CDR3: TGTGCCAGCAGCCCCTTTGAAGGGACAAAAAGACCCTACGAGCAGTACTTC. Protein sequence: CASSPFEGTKRPYEQYF.

This clone has just one count. The CDR3 is CASTPTGSGTNTGELFF. The CDR3 nucleotides are TGTGCCAGCACCCCAACTGGGAGCGGGACGAACACCGGGGAGCTGTTTTTT. The rearrangement uses TRBV7-8 and TRBJ2-2, with 7 nucleotides matching TRBD2. The V gene end was trimmed by 7 bases and the J gene end by 0 bases; junction bases not matched to a gene: 11. The CDR3 totals 17 residues. The germline CDR1 and CDR2 sequences are SGHVS and FQNEAQ.

The chain couples TRBV9 to TRBJ1-1; D uncertain. CDR3 size: 13 residues. Germline CDR1 and CDR2: SGDLS and YYNGEE. V shed 3 bases and J shed 5 bases, with 11 bases lying between them. In DNA, the CDR3 is TGTGCCAGCAGCGAAGGTGGGAGGACTGAAGCTTTCTTT. It specifies CASSEGGRTEAFF. Filled out from reference TRBV9 and TRBJ1-1, the complete variable domain reads DSGVTQTPKHLITATGQRVTLRCSPRSGDLSVYWYQQSLDQGLQFLIQYYNGEERAKGNILERFSAQQFPDLHSELNLSSLELGDSALYFCASSEGGRTEAFFGQGTRLTVV.

J is TRBJ1-5 and V is TRBV4-3; D is undetermined. This CDR3 spans 14 amino acids. Germline V gene lookup returns CDR1 LGHNA and CDR2 YSLEER. V was cut by 1 base and J by 7 bases, with 11 bases left in between. CDR3 coding DNA: TGCGCCAGCAGCCAAGGAACGGTCGGGCAGCCCCAGCATTTT. Amino acids: CASSQGTVGQPQHF.

The sample holds one count of this clone. V is TRBV30 and J is TRBJ1-1; weak D call: TRBD1 (5 bases). The germline V gene encodes CDR1 GTSNPN and CDR2 SVGIG (reference sequence). CDR3 size: 11 residues. The germline V and J ends were trimmed by 0 bases and 11 bases, with 10 bases remaining between them. CDR3 nucleotide sequence: TGTGCCTGGAGTGTGGGGGGAAATGCTTTCTTT. Its translation is CAWSVGGNAFF.

The chain uses TRBV19 and TRBJ1-4; 7 bases map to TRBD1. Germline-derived CDR1 and CDR2 are LNHDA and SQIVND (reference sequence). V shed 5 bases, J shed 8 bases, and the junction held 8 bases outside the gene matches. This CDR3 has 14 residues. The CDR3 reads CASSLRGQGEKLFF. CDR3 DNA sequence: TGTGCCAGTAGTCTGAGGGGGCAGGGGGAAAAACTGTTTTTT.

This clone was picked up a small number of times. This sequence joins TRBV4-1 and TRBJ2-6, with 7 positions matching TRBD2. The germline gives CDR1 MGHRA, CDR2 YSYEKL. This CDR3 region has 16 residues. The ends lost 4 bases at V and 0 bases at J; junction bases unmatched: 3. The CDR3 coding sequence is TGCGCCAGCAGCCCCCGGGGGGACTCTGGGGCCAACGTCCTGACTTTC. It encodes CASSPRGDSGANVLTF.

The chain combines TRBV6-1 with TRBJ2-7, with D perhaps matching TRBD2 (7 bases). Germline V gene sequence: CDR1 MNHNS, CDR2 SASEGT. The CDR3 has 14 amino acids. The V and J ends lost 10 bases and 6 bases respectively, with 22 bases between them. The CDR3 coding sequence is TGTGCCACCAGGGGACTGGGAGGGGGTTTCGAGCAGTACTTC. Amino acid sequence: CATRGLGGGFEQYF.

CDR3 residues: CASSPQPPIEDNEQFF. In DNA form, the CDR3 reads TGCGCCAGCAGCCCCCAACCCCCGATAGAGGACAATGAGCAGTTCTTC. The rearrangement joins TRBV5-1 to TRBJ2-1; no firm D call. This CDR3 comprises 16 residues. Trimming stripped 4 bases from V and 5 bases from J, with 19 bases between. Germline-derived CDR1 and CDR2 are SGHRS and YFSETQ. The full variable domain, in which reference TRBV5-1 and TRBJ2-1 provide the parts outside the CDR3, is KAGVTQTPRYLIKTRGQQVTLSCSPISGHRSVSWYQQTPGQGLQFLFEYFSETQRNKGNFPGRFSGRQFSNSRSEMNVSTLELGDSALYLCASSPQPPIEDNEQFFGPGTRLTVL.

The chain combines TRBV28 with TRBJ2-5; 15 positions match TRBD2. With V trimmed by 6 bases and J by 3 bases, 2 bases remained unmatched. This CDR3 region has 15 residues. Germline V gives CDR1 MDHEN, CDR2 SYDVKM. This chain's CDR3 is CASSWTSGREETQYF. CDR3 sequence (DNA): TGTGCCAGCAGCTGGACTAGCGGGAGGGAAGAGACCCAGTACTTC.

This clone came up a few times. The rearrangement joins TRBV13 to TRBJ1-2, with TRBD1 identical over 8 bases. CDR1 is PRHDT and CDR2 is FYEKMQ in the germline V gene (reference sequence). The CDR3 covers 14 residues. V shed 2 bases and J 2 bases; nucleotides not matched to a gene: 1. In DNA, the CDR3 is TGTGCCAGCAGCTTAAGGACAGGGAACTATGGCTACACCTTC. It is translated as CASSLRTGNYGYTF.

V is TRBV5-1 and J is TRBJ2-7; D not certain. Trimming took 5 bases from V and 5 from J, leaving 17 bases between them. CDR1 SGHRS and CDR2 YFSETQ come from the germline V gene. The CDR3 spans 14 residues. CDR3 in DNA: TGCGCCAGCAGACCCAACATGAACATCCACGAGCAGTACTTC. This codes for CASRPNMNIHEQYF.

The rearrangement links TRBV11-2 to TRBJ2-1; 10 positions match TRBD2. CDR1 and CDR2 from the germline V gene are SGHAT and FQNNGV. The CDR3 contains 15 residues. Unmatched junction bases numbered 4, after V lost 4 bases and J lost 4 bases. This CDR3 is CASSSLAGLYNEQFF. CDR3 in DNA: TGTGCCAGCAGCTCACTAGCGGGATTATACAATGAGCAGTTCTTC.

The sample holds a few counts of this clone. The chain employs TRBV5-1 and TRBJ1-1, with TRBD1 as a possible D gene (6 bases). This CDR3 is 15 amino acids long. Germline loops: CDR1 SGHRS, CDR2 YFSETQ. V was trimmed by 0 bases and J by 5 bases, leaving 14 bases between them. The CDR3 nucleotides are TGCGCCAGCAGCTTGGAGGGGGGGGTGAGGACTGAAGCTTTCTTT. Its translation is CASSLEGGVRTEAFF.

V usage is TRBV2 and J usage is TRBJ2-5; 12 nucleotides match TRBD2. Per germline, CDR1 SNHLY and CDR2 FYNNEI. Unmatched junction bases numbered 4, after V lost 7 bases and J lost 1 base. The CDR3 is made up of 15 amino acids. CDR3 bases: TGTGCCAGCAAGACTAGCGGGAGTTCCCAAGAGACCCAGTACTTC. Translation gives CASKTSGSSQETQYF.

The V call is TRBV29-1, the J call TRBJ2-5; perhaps TRBD2 as D (5 bases). Germline-derived CDR1 and CDR2 are SQVTM and ANQGSEA. V lost 3 bases, J lost 1 base, and 9 bases lay in between. The CDR3 loop spans 13 amino acids. Here the CDR3 DNA reads TGCAGCGTTGACTTCGGGGTCCAAGAGACCCAGTACTTC. Its protein is CSVDFGVQETQYF.

The chain joins TRBV4-1 to TRBJ2-5; 9 bases are a match to TRBD2. The V gene's germline CDR1 is MGHRA and CDR2 YSYEKL. J was trimmed by 7 bases and V by 0 bases; bases with no gene match: 3. CDR3 length: 14 amino acids. CDR3 bases: TGCGCCAGCAGCCAAGACCGTAGCGGGAGGACCCAGTACTTC. Translating gives CASSQDRSGRTQYF.

The rearrangement joins TRBV28 to TRBJ2-5, with 13 nucleotides matching TRBD2. Per germline, CDR1 MDHEN and CDR2 SYDVKM. The CDR3 extends over 15 amino acids. V gave up 6 bases and J gave up 5 bases; unmatched junction bases: 6. CDR3 in DNA: TGTGCCAGCAGAGAACTAGCGGGGGGGAAGGAGACCCAGTACTTC. Its protein is CASRELAGGKETQYF.

The J gene is TRBJ2-7, the V gene TRBV18; TRBD2 agrees at 7 bases. Germline trimming cut 6 bases from V and 1 base from J; bases unmatched to any gene: 6. The CDR3 sequence is 14 residues long. Germline V gene sequence: CDR1 KGHSH, CDR2 LQKENI. The CDR3 reads CASSPRGVSYEQYF. The CDR3 nucleotides read TGTGCCAGCTCCCCCCGGGGGGTATCCTACGAGCAGTACTTC.

The DNA for the CDR3 is TGCGCCAGCAGCTTGGTCGTCGGAGGCTATGGCTACACCTTC. Its protein product is CASSLVVGGYGYTF. The rearrangement uses TRBV5-1 and TRBJ1-2; unclear D gene. The CDR3 covers 14 residues. Trimming shortened V by 0 bases and J by 4 bases, and 10 bases separated the two germline ends. Germline V CDR1 and CDR2: SGHRS, YFSETQ.

The chain employs TRBV10-2 and TRBJ2-6; 7 nucleotides line up with TRBD1. Trimming cost V 4 bases and J 0 bases; bases outside gene matches: 9. This CDR3 comprises 18 residues. Germline V CDR1 and CDR2: WSHSY, SAAADI. CDR3 DNA: TGCGCCAGCAGTGGACCGGGACAGTCAAGCTCTGGGGCCAACGTCCTGACTTTC. Translating gives CASSGPGQSSSGANVLTF.

V usage is TRBV19 and J usage is TRBJ1-5; a weak D match, TRBD1 (6 bases). The V gene lost 4 bases and the J gene lost 3 bases, with 10 bases spanning the gap. Germline-derived CDR1 and CDR2 are LNHDA and SQIVND (reference sequence). This CDR3 has 14 residues. The DNA for the CDR3 is TGTGCCAGTAGTAGGACAGCGAACAATCAGCCCCAGCATTTT. Protein sequence: CASSRTANNQPQHF.

This chain connects TRBV7-9 to TRBJ2-7, with 14 bases aligning to TRBD2. Losses at the gene ends were 1 base for V and 7 bases for J; bases not matched to a gene: 3. This CDR3 has 15 residues. The germline V gene has CDR1 SEHNR and CDR2 FQNEAQ (reference sequence). CDR3 in DNA: TGTGCCAGCAGCTTAGGGGGACTAGCGGGAGTGGAGCAGTACTTC. Encoded protein: CASSLGGLAGVEQYF.

The CDR3 loop is CATSRGRDQETQYF. The CDR3 nucleotides are TGTGCCACCAGCAGAGGCAGGGACCAAGAGACCCAGTACTTC. The chain links TRBV15 to TRBJ2-5; TRBD1 might be the D (5 bases). The CDR3 runs to 14 residues. Germline loops: CDR1 LNHNV, CDR2 YYDKDF (reference sequence). With 1 base removed from V and 0 bases from J, the gap between germline ends came to 6 bases.

The V call is TRBV6-4, the J call TRBJ1-1, with D tentatively TRBD1 (5 bases). Germline V lookup: CDR1 MRHNA, CDR2 SNTAGT. Trimming removed 2 bases from V and 1 base from J, with 5 bases in between. The CDR3 covers 13 residues. As DNA, the CDR3 is TGTGCCAGCAGTGACCAGGGGAACACTGAAGCTTTCTTT. It specifies CASSDQGNTEAFF.